One sample yielded the 2 T cell receptor beta chains listed below, sequenced in a study of technical replicates of blood from a handful of donors. Measured with immunoSEQ multiplex PCR; TCRdb has only the in-frame clones, and not every one. The table lists around 100,000 clones, 85% to 95% of them singletons. The sequenced sample consisted of T cells isolated from PBMCs. Receptors were obtained from a human donor in good health.

J is TRBJ1-4 and V is TRBV5-6; the D is unclear. Between the trimmed V and J ends, which lost 4 bases and 4 bases, there was a span of 14 bases. Germline-derived CDR1 and CDR2 are SGHDT and YYEEEE. The CDR3 contains 15 residues. This chain's CDR3 is CASSTRAAYNEKLFF. The CDR3, as DNA: TGTGCCAGCAGCACTAGGGCAGCGTATAATGAAAAACTGTTTTTT.

V gene TRBV5-6 combines with J gene TRBJ2-3; no firm D call. The CDR3 loop spans 14 amino acids. The germline V gene encodes CDR1 SGHDT and CDR2 YYEEEE. With 0 bases removed from V and 1 base from J, the gap between germline ends came to 6 bases. CDR3 region: CASSLGSGTDTQYF. The DNA for the CDR3 is TGTGCCAGCAGCTTGGGCAGCGGCACAGATACGCAGTATTTT.